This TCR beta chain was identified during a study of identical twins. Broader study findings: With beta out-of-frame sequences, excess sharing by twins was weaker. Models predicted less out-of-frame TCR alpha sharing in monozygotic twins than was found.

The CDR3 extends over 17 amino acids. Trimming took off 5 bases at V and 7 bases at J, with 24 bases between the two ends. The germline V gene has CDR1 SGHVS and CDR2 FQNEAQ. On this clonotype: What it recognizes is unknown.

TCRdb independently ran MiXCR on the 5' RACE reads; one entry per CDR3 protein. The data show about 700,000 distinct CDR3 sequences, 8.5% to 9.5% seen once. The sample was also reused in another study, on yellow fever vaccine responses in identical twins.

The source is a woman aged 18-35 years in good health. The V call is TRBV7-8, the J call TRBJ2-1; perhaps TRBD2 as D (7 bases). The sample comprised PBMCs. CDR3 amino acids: CASSPHVLGGARNEQFF. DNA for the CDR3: TGTGCCAGCAGCCCGCACGTCTTGGGGGGGGCCAGGAATGAGCAGTTCTTC.